This TCR beta chain was sequenced in a study of blood T cell repertoires in COVID-19. Study as a whole: Sites across the United States, Italy and Spain contributed samples from acute and convalescent COVID-19.

As handled by the study authors: Reference gene primer amplification gave nucleated cell count estimates. Profiling relied on immunoSEQ multiplex PCR, and the TCRdb table lists in-frame clones only, not all of them. V and J calls and clone size are those listed in that table; D and trimming were worked out from the DNA. Of around 140,000 clones listed, around 84% were seen once; the top ten hold approximately 17%. V was cut by 5 bases and J by 8 bases, with 30 bases left in between. Germline V gives CDR1 LNHDA, CDR2 SQIVND (reference sequence). CDR3 size: 18 residues. The sample consisted of peripheral blood. The chain links TRBV19 to TRBJ1-2; TRBD1 might be the D (6 bases). This sequence was found in a woman older than 75 with acute or convalescent COVID-19. In DNA, the CDR3 is TGTGCCAGTAGTCCTCAGACCACGAACAGGGTCCCTAAGGGAGGCTACACCTTC. Residues: CASSPQTTNRVPKGGYTF.